These 6 T cell receptor beta chains were sequenced from one sample in a study of T cell clonality in common variable immunodeficiency. Findings and limits, study-wide: Fewer deletions and N-nucleotide insertions were reportedly seen in common variable immunodeficiency TCR beta sequences.

Here immunoSEQ multiplex PCR was the method, and the copy in TCRdb shows in-frame clones only, minus some. Recorded here are over 30,000 clones, none singletons. The antigens for these receptors are not known. The sample taken for sequencing was peripheral blood mononuclear cells. These receptors originate from a human donor with common variable immunodeficiency.

The sample holds many counts of this clone. Read coverage stops 3 residues before the CDR3 terminus; the germline J gene supplies the remainder. This rearrangement joins TRBV5-4 to TRBJ2-3; perhaps TRBD2 as D (7 bases). CDR3 length: 15 amino acids. Per the germline V gene, CDR1 is SGHNT and CDR2 is YYREEE (reference sequence). V dropped 3 bases and J dropped 4 bases, with 15 bases sitting between them. CDR3 DNA (partial): TGTGCCAGCAGCTCTCTAGGGGGAGGGGCAGATACG. Protein: CASSSLGGGADT. The whole CDR3 protein reads CASSSLGGGADTQYF.

This clone was seen at least ten times. The missing CDR3 end, 3 residues past where the read stops, is filled in from the germline J gene. The rearrangement uses TRBV19 and TRBJ2-1; the D gene is possibly TRBD2 (6 bases). CDR1 is LNHDA, CDR2 SQIVND, per germline (reference sequence). V dropped 1 base and J dropped 5 bases, with 9 bases sitting between them. This CDR3 has 14 amino acids. The chain's CDR3 is CASSIGGVNNEQFF. CDR3 DNA, as far as it was read: TGTGCCAGTAGTATAGGGGGGGTCAACAATGAG.

This clone turned up a few times. The read comes to an end 3 residues before the CDR3 does, leaving the germline J gene to fill in the end. The J gene is TRBJ2-4, the V gene TRBV7-9; D remains ambiguous. The CDR3 is 15 residues long. With 4 bases removed from V and 0 bases from J, the gap between germline ends came to 10 bases. The V gene's germline CDR1 is SEHNR and CDR2 FQNEAQ (reference sequence). CDR3 amino acids: CASSSPRTAKNIQYF. The CDR3 bases that were read are TGTGCCAGCAGCTCCCCTAGAACAGCCAAAAACATT.

This clone was found many times. The CDR3 goes on 3 residues after the read ends, and that part is filled in from the germline J gene. The genes are TRBV10-3 and TRBJ2-7; 12 bases fit TRBD2. Losses at the gene ends were 4 bases for V and 4 bases for J; bases not matched to a gene: 5. Germline V gives CDR1 ENHRY, CDR2 SYGVKD. The CDR3 totals 15 residues. The CDR3 here is CAISGAGTSGYEQYF. The CDR3 bases that were read are TGTGCCATCAGTGGGGCGGGGACTAGCGGGTACGAG.

This clone was seen a handful of times. The CDR3 end falls 3 residues outside the read, so it is completed with the germline J gene. The chain links TRBV10-2 to TRBJ2-7; D remains ambiguous. This CDR3 is 13 amino acids long. Germline values: CDR1 WSHSY, CDR2 SAAADI. V gave up 2 bases and J gave up 3 bases, with 8 bases separating them. CDR3 protein: CASSETPYYEQYF. CDR3 DNA, as far as it was read: TGCGCCAGCAGTGAGACACCGTACTACGAG.

This clone was counted only a few times. Coverage ceases 3 residues before the CDR3 finishes, and the germline J gene fills in the end. V usage is TRBV19 and J usage is TRBJ1-5; 8 nucleotides match TRBD1. V shed 3 bases, J shed 4 bases, and the junction held 8 bases outside the gene matches. The germline gives CDR1 LNHDA, CDR2 SQIVND (reference sequence). The CDR3 extends over 16 amino acids. The sequenced CDR3 bases are TGTGCCAGTAGTATGGGGACAGGTATCCTTAATCAGCCC. Residues: CASSMGTGILNQP. The full CDR3 is CASSMGTGILNQPQHF.